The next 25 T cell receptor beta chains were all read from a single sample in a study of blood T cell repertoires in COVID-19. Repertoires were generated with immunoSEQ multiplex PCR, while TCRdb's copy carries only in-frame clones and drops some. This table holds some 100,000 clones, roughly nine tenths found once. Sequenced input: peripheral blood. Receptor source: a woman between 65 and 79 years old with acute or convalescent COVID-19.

The chain's CDR3 is CAISEWGQASGTGELFF. Here the CDR3 DNA reads TGTGCCATCAGTGAGTGGGGACAGGCCTCGGGCACCGGGGAGCTGTTTTTT. The chain joins TRBV10-3 to TRBJ2-2, with 8 positions matching TRBD1. The CDR3 spans 17 residues. The germline gives CDR1 ENHRY, CDR2 SYGVKD. The trim removed 1 base at V and 4 bases at J, leaving 8 bases unmatched.

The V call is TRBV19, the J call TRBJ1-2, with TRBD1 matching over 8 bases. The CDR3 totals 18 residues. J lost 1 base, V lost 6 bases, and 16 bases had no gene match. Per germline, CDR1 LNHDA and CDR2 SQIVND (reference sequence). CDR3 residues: CASSSGGASNKINYGYTF. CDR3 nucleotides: TGTGCCAGTAGCTCAGGGGGCGCGTCAAACAAAATTAACTATGGCTACACCTTC. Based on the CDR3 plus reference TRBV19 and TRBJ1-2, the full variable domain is DGGITQSPKYLFRKEGQNVTLSCEQNLNHDAMYWYRQDPGQGLRLIYYSQIVNDFQKGDIAEGYSVSREKKESFPLTVTSAQKNPTAFYLCASSSGGASNKINYGYTFGSGTRLTVV.

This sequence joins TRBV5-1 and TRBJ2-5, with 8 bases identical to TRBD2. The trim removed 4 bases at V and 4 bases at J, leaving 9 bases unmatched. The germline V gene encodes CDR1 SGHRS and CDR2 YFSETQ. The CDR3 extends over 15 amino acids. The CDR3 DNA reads TGCGCCAGCAGCCCGGATGGGACTAGGTCAGAGACCCAGTACTTC. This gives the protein CASSPDGTRSETQYF.

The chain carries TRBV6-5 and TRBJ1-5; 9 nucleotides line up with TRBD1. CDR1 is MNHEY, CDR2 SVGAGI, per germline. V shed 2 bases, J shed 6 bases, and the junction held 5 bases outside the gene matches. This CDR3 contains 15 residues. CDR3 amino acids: CASSYTGGFGQPQHF. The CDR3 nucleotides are TGTGCCAGCAGTTACACAGGGGGCTTCGGTCAGCCCCAGCATTTT.

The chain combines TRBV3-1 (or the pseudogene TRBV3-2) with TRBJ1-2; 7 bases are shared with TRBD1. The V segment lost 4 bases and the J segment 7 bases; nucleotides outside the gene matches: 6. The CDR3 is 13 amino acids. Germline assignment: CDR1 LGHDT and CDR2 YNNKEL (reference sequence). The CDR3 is CASSLQGSGGYTF. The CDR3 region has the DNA TGTGCCAGCAGCCTACAGGGGTCCGGTGGCTACACCTTC.

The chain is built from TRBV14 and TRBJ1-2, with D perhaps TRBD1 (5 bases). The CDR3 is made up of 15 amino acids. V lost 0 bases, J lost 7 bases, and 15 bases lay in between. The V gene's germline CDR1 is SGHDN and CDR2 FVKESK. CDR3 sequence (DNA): TGTGCCAGCAGCCAAGATCGGAGGGGAGAGGGTGGCTACACCTTC. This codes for CASSQDRRGEGGYTF.

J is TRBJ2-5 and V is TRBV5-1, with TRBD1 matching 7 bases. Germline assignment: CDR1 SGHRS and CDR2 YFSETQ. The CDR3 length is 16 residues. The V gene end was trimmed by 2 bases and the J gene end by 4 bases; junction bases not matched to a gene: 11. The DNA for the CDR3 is TGCGCCAGCAGCTTTCAGAGAGACAGGGAAGGAGAGACCCAGTACTTC. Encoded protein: CASSFQRDREGETQYF.

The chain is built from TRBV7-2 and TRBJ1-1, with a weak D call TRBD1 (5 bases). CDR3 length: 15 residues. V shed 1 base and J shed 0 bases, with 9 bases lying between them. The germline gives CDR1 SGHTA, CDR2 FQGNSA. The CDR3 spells CASSLVARVNTEAFF. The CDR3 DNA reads TGTGCCAGCAGCTTAGTGGCCAGGGTGAACACTGAAGCTTTCTTT.

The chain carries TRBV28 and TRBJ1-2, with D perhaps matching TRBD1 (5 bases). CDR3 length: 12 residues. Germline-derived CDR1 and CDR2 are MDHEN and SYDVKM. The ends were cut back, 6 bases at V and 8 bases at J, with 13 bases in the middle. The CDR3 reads CASREGLNGYTF. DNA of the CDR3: TGTGCCAGCAGGGAGGGGTTGAACGGCTACACCTTC.

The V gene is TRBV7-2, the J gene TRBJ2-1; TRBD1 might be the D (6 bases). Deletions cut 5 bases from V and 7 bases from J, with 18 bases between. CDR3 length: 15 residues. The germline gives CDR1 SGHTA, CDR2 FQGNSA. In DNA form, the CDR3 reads TGTGCCAGCAGCCACGTCAGGGGAGTGATAAATGAGCAGTTCTTC. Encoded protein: CASSHVRGVINEQFF.

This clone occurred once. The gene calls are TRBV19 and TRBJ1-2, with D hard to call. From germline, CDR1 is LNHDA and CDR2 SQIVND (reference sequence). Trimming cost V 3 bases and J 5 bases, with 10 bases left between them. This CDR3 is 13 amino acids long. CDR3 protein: CASSIGRRYGYTF. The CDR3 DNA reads TGTGCCAGTAGTATCGGTCGGAGATATGGCTACACCTTC.

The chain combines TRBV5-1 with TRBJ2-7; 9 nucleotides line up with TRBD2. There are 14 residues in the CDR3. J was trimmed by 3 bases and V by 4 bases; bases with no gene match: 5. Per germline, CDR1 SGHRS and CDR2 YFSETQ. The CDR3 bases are TGCGCCAGCAGCCCGGGGACTAGCTTCTACGAGCAGTACTTC. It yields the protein CASSPGTSFYEQYF.

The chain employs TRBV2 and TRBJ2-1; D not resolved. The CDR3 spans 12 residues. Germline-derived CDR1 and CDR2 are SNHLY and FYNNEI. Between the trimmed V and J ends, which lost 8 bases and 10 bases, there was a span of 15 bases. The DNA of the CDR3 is TGTGCCAGCCTTCGGCTAACCGGGGAGCAGTTCTTC. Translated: CASLRLTGEQFF. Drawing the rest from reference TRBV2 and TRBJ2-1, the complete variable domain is EPEVTQTPSHQVTQMGQEVILRCVPISNHLYFYWYRQILGQKVEFLVSFYNNEISEKSEIFDDQFSVERPDGSNFTLKIRSTKLEDSAMYFCASLRLTGEQFFGPGTRLTVL.

DNA for the CDR3: TGTGCCAGCAGCTTAGGAGCCGGGGTAACTGAAAAACTGTTTTTT. Translated: CASSLGAGVTEKLFF. The V and J genes are TRBV11-2 and TRBJ1-4, with D uncertain. The CDR3 sequence is 15 residues long. Germline CDR1 SGHAT, CDR2 FQNNGV. Trimming pared 1 base from V and 7 bases from J, leaving 13 bases between.

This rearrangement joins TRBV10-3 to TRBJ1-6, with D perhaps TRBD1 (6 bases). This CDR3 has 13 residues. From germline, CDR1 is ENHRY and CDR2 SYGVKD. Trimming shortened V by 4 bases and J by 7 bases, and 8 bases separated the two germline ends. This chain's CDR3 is CAISGTENSPLHF. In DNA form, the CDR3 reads TGTGCCATCAGTGGGACAGAGAATTCACCCCTCCACTTT.

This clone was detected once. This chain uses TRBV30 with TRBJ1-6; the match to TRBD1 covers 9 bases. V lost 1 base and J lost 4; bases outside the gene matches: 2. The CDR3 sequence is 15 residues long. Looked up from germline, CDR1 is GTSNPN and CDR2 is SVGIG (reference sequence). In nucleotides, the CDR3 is TGTGCCTGGAGTGCCGGGACAGGGTATAATTCACCCCTCCACTTT. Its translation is CAWSAGTGYNSPLHF.

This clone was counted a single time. The CDR3 DNA sequence: TGTGCCAGCAGTTTTCGGGTCTACGAGCAGTACTTC. Residues: CASSFRVYEQYF. This chain connects TRBV2 to TRBJ2-7; unclear D gene. Germline V CDR1 and CDR2: SNHLY, FYNNEI. The CDR3 consists of 12 residues. Trimming pared 5 bases from V and 3 bases from J, leaving 8 bases between.

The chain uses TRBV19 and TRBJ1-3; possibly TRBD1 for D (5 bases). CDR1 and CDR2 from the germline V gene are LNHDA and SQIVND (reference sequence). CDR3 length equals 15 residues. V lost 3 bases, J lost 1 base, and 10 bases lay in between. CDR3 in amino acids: CASSIRTQSGNTIYF. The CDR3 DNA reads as TGTGCCAGTAGTATCCGGACACAATCTGGAAACACCATATATTTT.

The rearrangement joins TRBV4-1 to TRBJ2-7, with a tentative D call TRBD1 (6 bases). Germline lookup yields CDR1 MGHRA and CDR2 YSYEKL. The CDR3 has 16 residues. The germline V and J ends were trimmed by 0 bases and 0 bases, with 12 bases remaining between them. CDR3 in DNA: TGCGCCAGCAGCCAAGAACCAAACAGGGTCTCCTACGAGCAGTACTTC. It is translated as CASSQEPNRVSYEQYF.

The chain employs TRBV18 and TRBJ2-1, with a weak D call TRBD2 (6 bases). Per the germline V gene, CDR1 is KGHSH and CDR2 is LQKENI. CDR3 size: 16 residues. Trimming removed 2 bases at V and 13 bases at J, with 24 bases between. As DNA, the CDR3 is TGTGCCAGCTCACCATCAGGGACTGCAGTCGGCAGAACTCAGTTCTTC. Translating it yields CASSPSGTAVGRTQFF.

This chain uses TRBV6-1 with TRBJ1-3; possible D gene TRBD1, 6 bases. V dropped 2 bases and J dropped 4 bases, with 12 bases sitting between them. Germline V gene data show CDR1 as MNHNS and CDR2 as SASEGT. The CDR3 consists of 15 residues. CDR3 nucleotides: TGTGCCAGCAGTGAAAGGGGGATTACCGGAAACACCATATATTTT. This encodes CASSERGITGNTIYF.

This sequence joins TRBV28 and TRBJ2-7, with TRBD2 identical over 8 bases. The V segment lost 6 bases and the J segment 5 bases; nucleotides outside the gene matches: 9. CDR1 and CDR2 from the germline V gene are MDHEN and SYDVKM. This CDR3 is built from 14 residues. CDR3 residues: CASSPPGGRHEQYF. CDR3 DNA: TGTGCCAGCAGCCCTCCGGGAGGGCGACACGAGCAGTACTTC.

CDR3 amino acids: CASSESGRGGGTDTQYF. CDR3 bases: TGCGCCAGCAGTGAGTCGGGGCGGGGGGGCGGCACAGATACGCAGTATTTT. The rearrangement uses TRBV10-1 and TRBJ2-3; 9 bases match TRBD2. From germline, CDR1 is WNHNN and CDR2 SYGVQD (reference sequence). CDR3 length: 17 residues. V shed 0 bases, J shed 1 base, and the junction held 5 bases outside the gene matches.

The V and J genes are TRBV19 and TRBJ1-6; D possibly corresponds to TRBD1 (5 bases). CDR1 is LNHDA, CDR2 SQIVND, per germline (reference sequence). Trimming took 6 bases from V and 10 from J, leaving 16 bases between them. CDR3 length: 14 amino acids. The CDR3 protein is CASSTTASRSPLHF. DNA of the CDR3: TGTGCCAGTAGCACGACAGCCTCGAGATCACCCCTCCACTTT.

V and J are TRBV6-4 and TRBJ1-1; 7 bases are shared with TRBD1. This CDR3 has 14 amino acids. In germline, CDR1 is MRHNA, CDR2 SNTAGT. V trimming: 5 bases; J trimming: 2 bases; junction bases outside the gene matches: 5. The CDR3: CASSPTGANTEAFF. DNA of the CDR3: TGTGCCAGCAGTCCAACAGGGGCAAACACTGAAGCTTTCTTT.